This passage covers 8 T cell receptor beta chains from one sample sequenced in a study of CXCR3-negative and CXCR3-positive naive CD8 T cells. No antigen is known for these receptors. Study-level points and caveats: CXCR3-positive naive cells carried more hydrophobic TRB CDR3s than CXCR3-negative naive cells did.

TRB cDNA libraries were made by UMI-labeled 5' RACE. TCRdb reprocessed the 5' RACE reads, with one entry per CDR3 protein and no DNA. Here the sample table reports some 150,000 distinct CDR3 sequences. The sample was naive CXCR3+ CD8+ T cells from blood. The subset was: CD45RO-CCR7+CD27+CD95- naive CD8+ T cells expressing CXCR3 (TNR3+). The origin of the receptors is a human donor in good health. Some clones in this sample may be carry-over from other donors' samples.

This chain joins TRBV7-9 and TRBJ2-3; TCRdb lists TRBD2, though no DNA is available to test this call. In germline, CDR1 is SEHNR, CDR2 FQNEAQ (reference sequence). The CDR3 length is 15 residues. The CDR3 is CASSGIGSLTDTQYF.

The chain is built from TRBV7-1 and TRBJ2-1; TCRdb's D call, TRBD2, is unchecked because there is no DNA. TRBV7-1 is identified as an open reading frame with a role that is uncertain. The CDR3 sequence is 16 residues long. CDR3 residues: CASSSFFAGDWNEQFF.

The chain recombines TRBV19 with TRBJ1-2; the TRBD1 assignment by TCRdb is unverifiable without DNA. This CDR3 contains 14 residues. From germline, CDR1 is LNHDA and CDR2 SQIVND (reference sequence). CDR3 in amino acids: CASSSQGGYAGYTF.

The chain recombines TRBV2 with TRBJ2-5; TCRdb proposes TRBD1, but this gene call is untestable without DNA. CDR1 is SNHLY and CDR2 is FYNNEI in the germline V gene. The CDR3 extends over 11 amino acids. The CDR3 loop reads CATRGRETQYF.

The rearrangement joins TRBV20-1 to TRBJ2-7; TCRdb returns TRBD1, unconfirmable since there is no DNA. The CDR3 runs to 14 residues. CDR1 and CDR2 (germline): DFQATT, SNEGSKA (reference sequence). The CDR3 sequence: CSARSGTGGFEQYF.

The rearrangement joins TRBV29-1 to TRBJ2-4; without DNA, the TCRdb call of TRBD2 cannot be checked. This CDR3 comprises 15 residues. CDR1 and CDR2 from the germline V gene are SQVTM and ANQGSEA. CDR3 sequence reads: CSVAGTSGDSNIQYF.

The chain recombines TRBV20-1 with TRBJ2-7; TCRdb lists TRBD2, though no DNA is available to test this call. The germline CDR1 and CDR2 sequences are DFQATT and SNEGSKA (reference sequence). CDR3 length: 14 amino acids. CDR3 sequence reads: CSASIGGQTVEQYF.

The gene calls are TRBV12-3 or TRBV12-4 and TRBJ2-5; TCRdb's assignment of TRBD1 cannot be checked, as there is no DNA. The CDR3 is 15 residues long. The CDR3 protein is CASSLSLRGRETQYF.